A selection of T cell receptor beta chains follows, all from one sample in a study of lymphopenia after photon versus proton radiotherapy. Using immunoSEQ multiplex PCR, the repertoire was profiled, and TCRdb retains in-frame clones only, with some absent. The sample contains 7,000 to 9,500 clones, approximately 86% of which appear only once. The specimen comprised peripheral blood, sampled from a patient treated with photon-based radiotherapy. The receptors were sampled from an older woman with pancreatic cancer. Both conserved end residues are part of each CDR3. The D gene is left open where the match is weak. Not every row has a clone size; where given, it reads once, few, many or a size class.

V: TRBV10-3
J: TRBJ2-3
D: -
size: -
DNA: TGTGCCATCAGGGCTGGTGCGGGGCTCGGACCGGACGCAGATACGCAGTATTTT
CDR3: CAIRAGAGLGPDADTQYF

V: TRBV9
J: TRBJ2-2
D: TRBD2
size: -
DNA: TGTGCCAGCAGCGGGGGGACTAGCGTCACCGGGGAGCTGTTTTTT
CDR3: CASSGGTSVTGELFF

V: TRBV23-1
J: TRBJ2-7
D: -
size: -
DNA: TGCGCCAGCAGTCCTACAGCGGAGCAGTACTTC
CDR3: CASSPTAEQYF

V: TRBV7-8
J: TRBJ2-7
D: -
size: -
DNA: TGTGCCAGCAGCTTAGTCCGGGGAACCTACGAGCAGTACTTC
CDR3: CASSLVRGTYEQYF

V: TRBV27
J: TRBJ1-2
D: -
size: -
DNA: TGTGCCAGCAGTTTACAGGGGAGAAATGGCTACACCTTC
CDR3: CASSLQGRNGYTF

V: TRBV28
J: TRBJ1-1
D: -
size: -
DNA: TGTGCCAGCAGGCCCGGTACGGCCTTCGGGAACACTGAAGCTTTCTTT
CDR3: CASRPGTAFGNTEAFF

V: TRBV7-1
J: TRBJ1-5
D: -
size: -
DNA: TGTGCCAGCAGCTTAGTTAAGGGTTTGAGCAATCAGCCCCAGCATTTT
CDR3: CASSLVKGLSNQPQHF

V: TRBV5-4
J: TRBJ2-2
D: TRBD1
size: -
DNA: TGTGCCAGCAGCTTGGCCGGGACAGGGGGGACCGGGGAGCTGTTTTTT
CDR3: CASSLAGTGGTGELFF

V: TRBV28
J: TRBJ2-3
D: TRBD2
size: -
DNA: TGTGCCACCAAACTAGCGACCACAGATACGCAGTATTTT
CDR3: CATKLATTDTQYF

V: TRBV6-5
J: TRBJ2-1
D: -
size: -
DNA: TGTGCCAGCAGTTACGGGACTCTTTCCTACAATGAGCAGTTCTTC
CDR3: CASSYGTLSYNEQFF

V: TRBV7-9
J: TRBJ2-5
D: TRBD1
size: few
DNA: TGTGCCAGCAGCCCTCGGACAGGGTCCGGGGCCCAGTACTTC
CDR3: CASSPRTGSGAQYF

V: TRBV18
J: TRBJ1-5
D: TRBD1
size: -
DNA: TGTGCCAGCTCACCACCGGAACAGGGGGTTCGACAGCCCCAGCATTTT
CDR3: CASSPPEQGVRQPQHF

V: TRBV5-6
J: TRBJ2-7
D: -
size: -
DNA: TGTGCCAGCAGCTTTAGGTGGACAGTAGATTACGAGCAGTACTTC
CDR3: CASSFRWTVDYEQYF

V: TRBV7-3
J: TRBJ2-1
D: TRBD2
size: -
DNA: TGTGCCAGCAGCTTAAAGACTAGCGGGGGATACAATGAGCAGTTCTTC
CDR3: CASSLKTSGGYNEQFF

V: TRBV27
J: TRBJ1-1
D: -
size: -
DNA: TGTGCCAGCAGTTTGTGGGCCGGGCAGGGAATAGGCGCTGAAGCTTTCTTT
CDR3: CASSLWAGQGIGAEAFF

V: TRBV2
J: TRBJ2-6
D: -
size: -
DNA: TGTGCCAGCAGTCAGACAGCTGCGGCCAACGTCCTGACTTTC
CDR3: CASSQTAAANVLTF

V: TRBV7-2
J: TRBJ2-3
D: -
size: -
DNA: TGTGCCAGCAGCTTAGCGGGGGGAGGAGCAGATACGCAGTATTTT
CDR3: CASSLAGGGADTQYF

V: TRBV7-9
J: TRBJ2-1
D: TRBD2
size: -
DNA: TGTGCCAGCAGCTTCGGACTAGCGGGAGTGGATGAGCAGTTCTTC
CDR3: CASSFGLAGVDEQFF

V: TRBV2
J: TRBJ1-1
D: TRBD1
size: -
DNA: TGTGCCAGCAGGACCAGGGGGGACACTGAAGCTTTCTTT
CDR3: CASRTRGDTEAFF

V: TRBV19
J: TRBJ2-7
D: TRBD2
size: -
DNA: TGTGCCAGTAGTTTCACCGGACTAGCGGGATCCTACGAGCAGTACTTC
CDR3: CASSFTGLAGSYEQYF